The following is a TCR beta chain sequence with its context. Its antigen is as yet unknown. TCRdb's copy holds only in-frame clones and misses some; the assay was immunoSEQ multiplex PCR. The data show about 50,000 clones, with over 75% seen just once and roughly 18% held by the top ten. Healthy donors had no documented immune events, such as infections, while sampled. The data were taken from a study of identifying expanded T cells in peripheral blood. Deletions cut 0 bases from V and 4 bases from J, with 16 bases between. CDR3 length equals 17 residues. Germline values: CDR1 MGHRA, CDR2 YSYEKL. Study results and limitations: Differentially abundant clones: around 1.2 between replicates, around 16 at about two weeks, less than 20 at four. Variance in clone template counts between approximately two-week samples significantly increased with total template count across all healthy donors.

The sequenced material came from blood. The clonotype comes from a person between 18 and 75 years old in good health. The chain uses TRBV4-1 and TRBJ2-1; possibly TRBD2 for D (6 bases). CDR3 sequence (DNA): TGCGCCAGCAGCCAAGACCCCCCACTAGCCCTTTACAATGAGCAGTTCTTC. This codes for CASSQDPPLALYNEQFF.